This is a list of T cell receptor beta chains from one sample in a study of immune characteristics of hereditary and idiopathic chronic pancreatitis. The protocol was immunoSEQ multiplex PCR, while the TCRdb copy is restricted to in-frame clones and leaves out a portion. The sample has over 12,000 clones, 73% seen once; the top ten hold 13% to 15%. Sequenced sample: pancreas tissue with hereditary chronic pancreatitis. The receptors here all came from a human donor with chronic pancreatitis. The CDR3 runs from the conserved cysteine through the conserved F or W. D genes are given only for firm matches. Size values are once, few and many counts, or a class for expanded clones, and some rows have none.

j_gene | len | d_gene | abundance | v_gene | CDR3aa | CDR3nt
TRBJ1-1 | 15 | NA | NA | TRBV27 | CASRLRDLMNTEAFF | TGTGCCAGCAGGCTTAGGGACCTTATGAACACTGAAGCTTTCTTT
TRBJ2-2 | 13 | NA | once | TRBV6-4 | CASSEGHTGELFF | TGTGCCAGCAGTGAAGGACACACCGGGGAGCTGTTTTTT
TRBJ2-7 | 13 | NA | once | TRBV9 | CASSGTGAYEQYF | TGTGCCAGCAGCGGGACTGGGGCCTACGAGCAGTACTTC
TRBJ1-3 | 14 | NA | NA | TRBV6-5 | CASSYSQGSGTIYF | TGTGCCAGCAGTTACTCGCAGGGTAGCGGCACCATATATTTT
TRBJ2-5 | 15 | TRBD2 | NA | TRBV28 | CASSETSGSQETQYF | TGTGCCAGCAGCGAGACTAGCGGGAGCCAAGAGACCCAGTACTTC
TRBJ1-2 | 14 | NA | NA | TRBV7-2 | CASSSTLKEGGYTF | TGTGCCAGCAGCTCGACTCTGAAGGAGGGAGGCTACACCTTC
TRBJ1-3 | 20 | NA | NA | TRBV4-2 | CASSQEFGGRGQTPGNTIYF | TGTGCCAGCAGCCAAGAGTTTGGGGGACGGGGACAAACTCCTGGAAACACCATATATTTT
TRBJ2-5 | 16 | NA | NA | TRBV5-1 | CASSLVRATLGETQYF | TGCGCCAGCAGCTTGGTAAGGGCCACCCTGGGAGAGACCCAGTACTTC
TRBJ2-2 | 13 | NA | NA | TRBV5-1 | CASSLTDAWELFF | TGCGCCAGCAGCTTGACCGACGCCTGGGAGCTGTTTTTT
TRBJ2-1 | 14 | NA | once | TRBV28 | CATLPYDGSSEQFF | TGTGCCACCCTACCCTATGACGGGTCAAGTGAGCAGTTCTTC
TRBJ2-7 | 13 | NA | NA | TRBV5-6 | CASSQPTGMREYF | TGTGCCAGCAGCCAGCCAACAGGGATGCGGGAGTACTTC
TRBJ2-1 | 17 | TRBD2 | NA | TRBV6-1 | CASSALLAGGACNEQFF | TGTGCCAGCAGTGCACTACTAGCGGGAGGAGCCTGCAATGAGCAGTTCTTC
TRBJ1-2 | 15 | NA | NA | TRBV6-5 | CASSYTPNANYGYTF | TGTGCCAGCAGTTATACCCCGAATGCTAACTATGGCTACACCTTC
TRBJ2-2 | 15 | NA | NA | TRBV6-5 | CASKGGLHYTGELFF | TGTGCCAGCAAAGGGGGACTCCATTACACCGGGGAGCTGTTTTTT
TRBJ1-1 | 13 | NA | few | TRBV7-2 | CASSWDGGQEAFF | TGTGCCAGCAGCTGGGATGGGGGGCAAGAAGCTTTCTTT
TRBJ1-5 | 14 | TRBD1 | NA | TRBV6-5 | CASLDRGGGQPQHF | TGTGCCAGTTTGGACAGGGGGGGCGGTCAGCCCCAGCATTTT
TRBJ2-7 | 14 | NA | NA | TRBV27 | CASSNSGVSYEQYF | TGTGCCAGCAGCAATTCGGGCGTCTCCTACGAGCAGTACTTC
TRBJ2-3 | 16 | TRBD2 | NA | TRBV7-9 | CASSLGAGGAIDTQYF | TGTGCCAGCAGCTTAGGAGCGGGAGGGGCAATTGATACGCAGTATTTT
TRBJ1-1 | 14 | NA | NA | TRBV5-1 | CASSLGSLNTEAFF | TGCGCCAGCAGCTTGGGGTCACTGAACACTGAAGCTTTCTTT
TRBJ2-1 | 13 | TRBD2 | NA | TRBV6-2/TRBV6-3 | CASSSGLYNEQFF | TGTGCCAGCAGTTCGGGACTATACAATGAGCAGTTCTTC
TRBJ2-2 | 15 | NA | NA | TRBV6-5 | CASSLEGTNTGELFF | TGTGCCAGCAGTTTGGAGGGTACGAACACCGGGGAGCTGTTTTTT
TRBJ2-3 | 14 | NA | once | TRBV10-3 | CAISPGLVTDTQYF | TGTGCCATCAGTCCGGGGCTAGTGACAGATACGCAGTATTTT
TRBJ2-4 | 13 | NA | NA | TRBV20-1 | CSASAGAKNIQYF | TGCAGTGCTAGTGCGGGAGCCAAAAACATTCAGTACTTC
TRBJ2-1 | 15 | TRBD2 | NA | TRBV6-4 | CASSEVAGVGNEQFF | TGTGCCAGCAGTGAAGTAGCGGGAGTTGGCAATGAGCAGTTCTTC
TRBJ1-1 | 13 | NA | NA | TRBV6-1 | CASSEVLNTEAFF | TGTGCCAGCAGTGAGGTTCTGAACACTGAAGCTTTCTTT
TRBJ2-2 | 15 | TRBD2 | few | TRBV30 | CAWSPLGASGGELFF | TGTGCCTGGAGCCCCCTCGGGGCTAGCGGCGGGGAGCTGTTTTTT
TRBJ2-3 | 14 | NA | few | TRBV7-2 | CASSLGASTDTQYF | TGTGCCAGCAGCCTCGGGGCCTCAACAGATACGCAGTATTTT
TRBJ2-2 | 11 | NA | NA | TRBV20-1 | CSAARVRELFF | TGCAGTGCGGCCCGGGTCAGGGAGCTGTTTTTT
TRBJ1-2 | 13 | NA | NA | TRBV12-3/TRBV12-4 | CASSLTGPYGYTF | TGTGCCAGCAGCCTGACAGGCCCATATGGCTACACCTTC
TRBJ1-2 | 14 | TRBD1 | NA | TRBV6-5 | CASSKSGTGHGYTF | TGTGCCAGCAGTAAAAGTGGGACAGGGCATGGCTACACCTTC
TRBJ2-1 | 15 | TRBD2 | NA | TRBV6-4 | CASSDKSSGYNEQFF | TGTGCCAGCAGTGACAAGTCTAGCGGATACAATGAGCAGTTCTTC
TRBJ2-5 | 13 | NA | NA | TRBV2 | CASSEERQETQYF | TGTGCCAGCAGTGAGGAACGGCAAGAGACCCAGTACTTC
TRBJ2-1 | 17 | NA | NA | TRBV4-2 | CASSQDSAGEAYNEQFF | TGTGCCAGCAGCCAAGATTCGGCAGGGGAGGCCTACAATGAGCAGTTCTTC
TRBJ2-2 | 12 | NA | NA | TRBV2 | CASVREIGELFF | TGTGCCAGCGTCAGGGAAATCGGGGAGCTGTTTTTT
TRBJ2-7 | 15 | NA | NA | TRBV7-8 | CASSLRGPTDYEQYF | TGTGCCAGCAGCTTAAGGGGTCCAACCGACTACGAGCAGTACTTC
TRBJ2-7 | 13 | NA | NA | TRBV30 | CAWKRGQAYEQYF | TGTGCCTGGAAGCGGGGACAGGCCTACGAGCAGTACTTC
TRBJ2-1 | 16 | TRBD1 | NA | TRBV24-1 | CATSDPRTGDHNEQFF | TGTGCCACCAGTGATCCCCGGACAGGGGACCACAATGAGCAGTTCTTC